This TCR beta chain was retrieved from a study of shared clonotypes between healthy human individuals. Points from the study as a whole: Rarefaction indicated that sorted-subset sequencing remained incomplete although depth was large.

The CDR3 has 19 amino acids. Germline loops: CDR1 SGHTA, CDR2 FQGNSA. V was pared by 4 bases and J by 0 bases, with 21 bases between. The repertoire was sequenced with immunoSEQ multiplex PCR; TCRdb's copy has only in-frame clones and lacks some. Among roughly 300,000 clones listed, around 87% were seen once. As regards this clone: The antigen remains undetermined.

Source material: memory CD8+ T cells sorted from blood. The subset denotes: CD45RO+ cells pooled with CCR7-negative TemRA cells. The origin of this receptor is a man aged 18 to 29 in good health. This rearrangement joins TRBV7-2 to TRBJ2-2; tentatively, D is TRBD1 (5 bases). CDR3 region: CASSSPARRDSPNTGELFF. The CDR3 DNA is TGTGCCAGCAGCTCACCGGCTAGAAGAGACAGTCCGAACACCGGGGAGCTGTTTTTT. Complete variable domain (other parts from reference TRBV7-2 and TRBJ2-2): GAGVSQSPSNKVTEKGKDVELRCDPISGHTALYWYRQSLGQGLEFLIYFQGNSAPDKSGLPSDRFSAERTGGSVSTLTIQRTQQEDSAVYLCASSSPARRDSPNTGELFFGEGSRLTVL.